Sequencing of this TCR beta chain was carried out in a study of blood T cell repertoires in COVID-19 (dated by TCRdb to about 2020). General notes on the study: Collaborator samples came from the United States, Italy and Spain and covered acute and convalescent phases of COVID-19. The prospective study material was composed of cDNA or gDNA derived from T cells, B-cell-depleted T cells, or PBMCs. Deeply sampled blood TCRbeta repertoires from subjects exposed to, actively infected with, or recovered from COVID-19 were included in the dataset. The repertoires were made available in a free public database intended to serve as a resource for research on the immune response to SARS-CoV-2. The samples were drawn from the first 160 participants of the ongoing ImmuneRACE study and from over a thousand subjects provided by 6 global collaborators. The sample metadata nearly always contained a de-identified subject ID, COVID-19 status, age in years and sex. HLA class I and class II types, where available, came from metadata supplied by the sample provider rather than from assay-based typing.

The immunoSEQ Assay, a bias-controlled multiplex PCR, was used to amplify TCRbeta CDR3 regions from genomic DNA. Turning to the authors' computational methods: Within the assay, amplification of reference gene primers was used to estimate how many nucleated cells each sample contained. To quantify the absolute abundance of each unique TCRbeta CDR3 rearrangement, sequence reads were collapsed and filtered. For each sample, productive Simpson clonality was calculated by taking the square root of Simpson's diversity index across productive rearrangements. TCRdb obtained this table from immuneACCESS and retained in-frame rearrangements with V and J assigned. These tables miss some clones; where compared with another copy, unresolved V genes account for less than half of the shortfall, and the remainder is unexplained. The D gene and trimming were derived from the DNA, and the V and J assignments and clone size from that table. Present in this sample are approximately 190,000 clones, roughly 89% of which were seen just once. Around 3.1% of the sample comes from the top ten.

This clone was recorded once. Its antigen target is currently unknown. No qualities accompany the bases; no much larger clone lies one base away. Enrolling through a virtual design, the prospective study's participants ranged in age from roughly 18 to 95 years and lived across approximately 25 United States geographic areas. To assign participants to cohorts, the prospective study relied on clinical history that participants themselves reported in a screening survey and a study questionnaire. Exposed participants had been in contact with someone with a PCR-confirmed or clinician-diagnosed COVID-19 case within 2 weeks of study entry. Each participant in the prospective study had whole blood, serum and a nasopharyngeal or oropharyngeal swab collected by mobile phlebotomists. Over an approximately 2-month period, participants in the prospective study had the option of providing additional blood draws and questionnaires. Before DNA extraction, prospective study blood samples were shipped either frozen or at room temperature.

Study-wide conclusions, independent of this receptor: The amount of clinical and demographic metadata varied by source and participant and was provided uncurated.

The sequenced sample was PBMCs or T cells enriched from blood (not recorded which). This sequence originates from a woman aged 25 to 39 who had been exposed to COVID-19.

The sequenced DNA: TGTGCCAGCAGGCGACAGGGGGCGCCTGGAAACACCATATATTTT. Translated, this gives CASRRQGAPGNTIYF. The sequence links TRBV6-5 to TRBJ1-3; a stretch of 10 junction bases matches TRBD1. After removal of 6 bases from V and 2 bases from J, the junction retains 4 bases not matched to a gene. The CDR3 runs 15 residues from the cysteine to the phenylalanine. Left in the record is the CDR3 DNA by itself, 45 bases read in frame from the first base. Per the germline V gene, MNHEY is the CDR1 and SVGAGI is the CDR2.